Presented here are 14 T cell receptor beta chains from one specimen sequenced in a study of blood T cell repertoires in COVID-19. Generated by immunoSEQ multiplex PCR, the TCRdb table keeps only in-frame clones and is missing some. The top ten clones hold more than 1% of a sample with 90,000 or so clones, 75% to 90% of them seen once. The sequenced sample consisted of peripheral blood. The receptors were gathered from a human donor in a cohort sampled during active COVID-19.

The CDR3 DNA reads TGTGCCAGCAGCCGCAGTGGACATTACCACGAGCAGTACTTC. This sequence encodes CASSRSGHYHEQYF. The gene calls are TRBV6-2 or TRBV6-3 and TRBJ2-7; D is possibly TRBD1 (5 bases). Germline V gives CDR1 MNHEY, CDR2 SVGEGT. V lost 6 bases and J 5 bases, leaving 17 bases between the germline ends. The CDR3 consists of 14 residues.

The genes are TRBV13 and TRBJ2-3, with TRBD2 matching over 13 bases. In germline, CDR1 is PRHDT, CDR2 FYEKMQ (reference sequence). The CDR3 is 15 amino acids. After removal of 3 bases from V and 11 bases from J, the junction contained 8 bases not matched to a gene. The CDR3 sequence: CASSLGGLAGPGQYF. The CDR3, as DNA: TGTGCCAGCAGCTTGGGGGGACTAGCGGGACCGGGGCAGTATTTT.

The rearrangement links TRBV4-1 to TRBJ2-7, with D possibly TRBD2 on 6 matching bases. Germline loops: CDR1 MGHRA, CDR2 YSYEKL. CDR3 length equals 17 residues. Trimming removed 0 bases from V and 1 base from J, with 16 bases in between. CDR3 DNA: TGCGCCAGCAGCCAAGAAAGACGAGCGGGCCCATCCTACGAGCAGTACTTC. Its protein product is CASSQERRAGPSYEQYF.

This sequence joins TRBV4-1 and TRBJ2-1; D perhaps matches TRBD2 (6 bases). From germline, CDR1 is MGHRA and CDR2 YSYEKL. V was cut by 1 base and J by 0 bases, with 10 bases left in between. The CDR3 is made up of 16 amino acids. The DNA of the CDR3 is TGCGCCAGCAGCCAAGGCGGGGCTAGCTCCTACAATGAGCAGTTCTTC. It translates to CASSQGGASSYNEQFF.

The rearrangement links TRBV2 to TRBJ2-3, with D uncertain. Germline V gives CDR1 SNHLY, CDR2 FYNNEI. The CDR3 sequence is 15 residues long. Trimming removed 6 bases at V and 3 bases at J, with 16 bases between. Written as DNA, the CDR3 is TGTGCCAGCAGCGAGGTACCTACTCCGACAGATACGCAGTATTTT. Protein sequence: CASSEVPTPTDTQYF.

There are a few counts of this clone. CDR3 protein: CASSSWQGGQYSGNTIYF. The DNA for the CDR3 is TGTGCCAGCAGCTCTTGGCAGGGAGGTCAGTACTCTGGAAACACCATATATTTT. The chain is built from TRBV7-2 and TRBJ1-3; D might be TRBD1 (5 bases). Germline V gene data show CDR1 as SGHTA and CDR2 as FQGNSA. The germline V and J ends were trimmed by 4 bases and 0 bases, with 19 bases remaining between them. The CDR3 is made up of 18 amino acids.

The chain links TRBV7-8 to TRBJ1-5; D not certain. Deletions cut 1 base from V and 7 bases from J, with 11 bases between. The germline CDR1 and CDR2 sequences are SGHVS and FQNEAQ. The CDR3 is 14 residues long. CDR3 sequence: CASSLDLGGQPQHF. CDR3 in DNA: TGTGCCAGCAGCTTAGATCTAGGTGGCCAGCCCCAGCATTTT.

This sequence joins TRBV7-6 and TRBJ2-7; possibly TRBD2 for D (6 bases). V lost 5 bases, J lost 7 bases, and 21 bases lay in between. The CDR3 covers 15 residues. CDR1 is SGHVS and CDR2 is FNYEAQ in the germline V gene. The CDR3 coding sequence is TGTGCCAGCAGCCCACTCCCCCCAGCGGGCCCGGAGCAGTACTTC. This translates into CASSPLPPAGPEQYF.

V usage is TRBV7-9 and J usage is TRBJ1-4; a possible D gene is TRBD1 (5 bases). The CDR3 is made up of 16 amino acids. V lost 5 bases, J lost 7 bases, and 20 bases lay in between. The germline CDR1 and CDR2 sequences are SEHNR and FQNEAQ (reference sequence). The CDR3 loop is CASSPGNGDRLEKLFF. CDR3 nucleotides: TGTGCCAGCAGCCCAGGGAACGGCGACCGCCTTGAAAAACTGTTTTTT. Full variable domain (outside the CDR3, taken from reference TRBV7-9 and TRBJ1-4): DTGVSQNPRHKITKRGQNVTFRCDPISEHNRLYWYRQTLGQGPEFLTYFQNEAQLEKSRLLSDRFSAERPKGSFSTLEIQRTEQGDSAMYLCASSPGNGDRLEKLFFGSGTQLSVL.

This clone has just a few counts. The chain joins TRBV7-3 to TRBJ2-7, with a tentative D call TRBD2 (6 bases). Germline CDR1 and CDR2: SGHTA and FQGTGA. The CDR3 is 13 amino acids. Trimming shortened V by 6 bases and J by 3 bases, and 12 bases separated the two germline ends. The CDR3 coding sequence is TGTGCCAGCAGTGGCGGGACGGTCTACGAGCAGTACTTC. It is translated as CASSGGTVYEQYF. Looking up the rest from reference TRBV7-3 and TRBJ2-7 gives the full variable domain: GAGVSQTPSNKVTEKGKYVELRCDPISGHTALYWYRQSLGQGPEFLIYFQGTGAADDSGLPNDRFFAVRPEGSVSTLKIQRTERGDSAVYLCASSGGTVYEQYFGPGTRLTVT.

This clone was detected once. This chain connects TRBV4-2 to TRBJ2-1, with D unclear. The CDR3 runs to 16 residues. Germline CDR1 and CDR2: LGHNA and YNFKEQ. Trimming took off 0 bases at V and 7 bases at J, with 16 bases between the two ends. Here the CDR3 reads CASSQDPLSVTNEQFF. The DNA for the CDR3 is TGTGCCAGCAGCCAAGATCCCCTCTCCGTTACTAATGAGCAGTTCTTC.

The DNA of the CDR3 is TGTGCCAGCAGTTTATCCGCCTCGCTGGGGCCAGATACGCAGTATTTT. It encodes CASSLSASLGPDTQYF. This rearrangement joins TRBV27 to TRBJ2-3, with D possibly being TRBD1 (5 bases). The CDR3 spans 16 residues. Germline V gives CDR1 MNHEY, CDR2 SMNVEV (reference sequence). V was pared by 0 bases and J by 4 bases, with 14 bases between.

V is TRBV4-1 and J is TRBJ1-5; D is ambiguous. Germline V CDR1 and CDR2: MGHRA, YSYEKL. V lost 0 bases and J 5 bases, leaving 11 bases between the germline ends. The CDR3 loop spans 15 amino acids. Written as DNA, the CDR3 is TGCGCCAGCAGCCAAGAAGCCTATCTTGATCAGCCCCAGCATTTT. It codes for CASSQEAYLDQPQHF.

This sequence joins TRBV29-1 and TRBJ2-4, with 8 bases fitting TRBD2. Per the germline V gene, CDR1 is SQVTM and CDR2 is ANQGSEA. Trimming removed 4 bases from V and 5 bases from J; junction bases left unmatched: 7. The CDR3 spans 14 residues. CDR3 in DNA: TGCAGCGTTGGGTCGGCGGGAGGACAAAACATTCAGTACTTC. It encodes CSVGSAGGQNIQYF. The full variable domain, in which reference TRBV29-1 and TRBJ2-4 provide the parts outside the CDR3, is SAVISQKPSRDICQRGTSLTIQCQVDSQVTMMFWYRQQPGQSLTLIATANQGSEATYESGFVIDKFPISRPNLTFSTLTVSNMSPEDSSIYLCSVGSAGGQNIQYFGAGTRLSVL.